The next 30 T cell receptor beta chains were all read from a single sample in a study of blood T cell repertoires in COVID-19. Clones were read by immunoSEQ multiplex PCR, and TCRdb kept only the in-frame ones, dropping some. The repertoire has 160,000 or so clones, nearly 80% of them found once; the top ten carry 11% to 15%. Sequencing was performed on peripheral blood. All receptors derive from a woman older than 75 with acute or convalescent COVID-19.

Points on this clone: Other DNA sequences from this sample encode an identical CDR3 as well. The chain carries TRBV18 and TRBJ2-7; the match to TRBD1 covers 9 bases. The CDR3 consists of 14 residues. V was pared by 3 bases and J by 2 bases, with 2 bases of the junction left unmatched. The germline V gene encodes CDR1 KGHSH and CDR2 LQKENI. Written as DNA, the CDR3 is TGTGCCAGCTCACCGGGACAGGGCCCCTACGAGCAGTACTTC. It codes for CASSPGQGPYEQYF.

On this clone itself: The same CDR3 is also encoded by other DNA sequences in this sample. This rearrangement joins TRBV5-4 to TRBJ2-7; tentative D call: TRBD1 (6 bases). V was cut by 4 bases and J by 2 bases, with 10 bases left in between. The length of the CDR3 is 13 residues. From germline, CDR1 is SGHNT and CDR2 YYREEE (reference sequence). The CDR3 DNA is TGTGCCAGCAGCACACAGGGAACCTACGAGCAGTACTTC. Translation: CASSTQGTYEQYF.

Only a few counts were recorded for this clone. The rearrangement uses TRBV3-1 (or the pseudogene TRBV3-2) and TRBJ1-2; weak D call: TRBD1 (5 bases). Looked up from germline, CDR1 is LGHDT and CDR2 is YNNKEL (reference sequence). V lost 1 base to trimming and J lost 4 bases, with 10 bases between them. CDR3 length: 14 amino acids. The CDR3 coding sequence is TGTGCCAGCAGCCAAGCCCAGGGCGGCTATGGCTACACCTTC. Translating it yields CASSQAQGGYGYTF.

This clone appeared a few times. This chain links TRBV28 with TRBJ1-2, with D possibly being TRBD1 (6 bases). V was shortened by 5 bases and J by 4 bases, with 17 bases between the two germline ends. The CDR3 sequence is 15 residues long. Germline V gives CDR1 MDHEN, CDR2 SYDVKM. The DNA of the CDR3 is TGTGCCAGCAGTCTCGACAGGTTGAAGGGCTATGGCTACACCTTC. It encodes CASSLDRLKGYGYTF.

The chain has TRBV9 and TRBJ2-3; no firm D call. V was trimmed by 0 bases and J by 3 bases, leaving 2 bases between them. CDR1 is SGDLS, CDR2 YYNGEE, per germline. This CDR3 comprises 12 residues. CDR3 nucleotide sequence: TGTGCCAGCAGCGTAGCTACAGATACGCAGTATTTT. Translating gives CASSVATDTQYF.

V gene TRBV18 combines with J gene TRBJ2-3; D is ambiguous. The CDR3 loop spans 14 amino acids. V lost 0 bases and J 9 bases, leaving 13 bases between the germline ends. Germline loops: CDR1 KGHSH, CDR2 LQKENI. The CDR3 is CASSPPVRPVTQYF. The CDR3, as DNA: TGTGCCAGCTCACCACCGGTGAGGCCGGTGACGCAGTATTTT.

The chain uses TRBV28 and TRBJ2-7; D is perhaps TRBD2 (6 bases). Germline values: CDR1 MDHEN, CDR2 SYDVKM. The V gene lost 3 bases and the J gene lost 1 base, with 13 bases spanning the gap. This CDR3 comprises 15 residues. The CDR3 DNA reads TGTGCCAGCAGTTTGGGGGGAAGCTCTTCCTACGAGCAGTACTTC. Translation: CASSLGGSSSYEQYF.

The V call is TRBV5-1, the J call TRBJ1-2; tentatively, D is TRBD1 (5 bases). CDR3 length: 15 residues. Trimming stripped 4 bases from V and 3 bases from J, with 16 bases between. Germline CDR1 and CDR2: SGHRS and YFSETQ. CDR3 DNA sequence: TGCGCCAGCAGCCCGGGACCGACTAGGGACTATGGCTACACCTTC. This codes for CASSPGPTRDYGYTF.

The gene calls are TRBV30 and TRBJ1-1; possibly TRBD1 for D (5 bases). Germline V gene sequence: CDR1 GTSNPN, CDR2 SVGIG (reference sequence). V was shortened by 0 bases and J by 11 bases, with 19 bases between the two germline ends. CDR3 length equals 14 residues. The DNA for the CDR3 is TGTGCCTGGAGTGTACCGGGGAGGAGCCGGGGGGCTTTCTTT. It specifies CAWSVPGRSRGAFF.

Written as DNA, the CDR3 is TGTGCCAGCAGCCCACTGCTAGGACAGGGTAGCTATGGCTACACCTTC. This codes for CASSPLLGQGSYGYTF. The genes are TRBV4-2 and TRBJ1-2, with TRBD1 matching 8 bases. Germline V gene sequence: CDR1 LGHNA, CDR2 YNFKEQ. V shed 4 bases, J shed 4 bases, and the junction held 11 bases outside the gene matches. The CDR3 has 16 residues.

The chain recombines TRBV27 with TRBJ2-7, with D perhaps matching TRBD1 (5 bases). This CDR3 is built from 14 residues. From germline, CDR1 is MNHEY and CDR2 SMNVEV (reference sequence). V shed 5 bases and J shed 2 bases, with 13 bases lying between them. The CDR3 is CASSPLGPPYEQYF. In DNA, the CDR3 is TGTGCCAGCAGTCCGCTGGGGCCACCCTACGAGCAGTACTTC.

The chain combines TRBV7-2 with TRBJ1-5; 7 nucleotides line up with TRBD1. This CDR3 is 16 amino acids long. V dropped 1 base and J dropped 3; count of bases not matched to a gene: 6. Germline V CDR1 and CDR2: SGHTA, FQGNSA. The CDR3, as DNA: TGTGCCAGCAGCTTAGGAGGGGACAGAGTCAATCAGCCCCAGCATTTT. Translated, it gives CASSLGGDRVNQPQHF.

This chain uses TRBV3-1 (or the pseudogene TRBV3-2) with TRBJ2-1; D ambiguous. CDR1 and CDR2 (germline): LGHDT, YNNKEL (reference sequence). Trimming took off 2 bases at V and 4 bases at J, with 12 bases between the two ends. This CDR3 is 15 amino acids long. CDR3: CASSQPLVGYNEQFF. CDR3 DNA: TGTGCCAGCAGCCAACCACTTGTCGGGTACAATGAGCAGTTCTTC.

The V gene is TRBV7-6, the J gene TRBJ2-5; the D gene is possibly TRBD1 (5 bases). The CDR3 has 12 amino acids. The V and J ends lost 4 bases and 4 bases respectively, with 7 bases between them. Per the germline V gene, CDR1 is SGHVS and CDR2 is FNYEAQ. The CDR3 nucleotides read TGTGCCAGCAGCTCAGGGTTAGAGACCCAGTACTTC. As protein: CASSSGLETQYF.

This clone was counted a few times. The chain links TRBV25-1 to TRBJ1-4; 7 bases line up with TRBD1. The germline V gene has CDR1 MGHDK and CDR2 SYGVNS. The CDR3 loop spans 14 amino acids. Trimming at V came to 6 bases and at J to 3 bases, leaving 4 bases not matched to a gene. The CDR3, as DNA: TGTGCCAGCAGCAAGACAGGGCCTAATGAAAAACTGTTTTTT. Residues: CASSKTGPNEKLFF.

The chain is built from TRBV19 and TRBJ1-5; D is uncertain. The CDR3 is made up of 15 amino acids. The germline gives CDR1 LNHDA, CDR2 SQIVND (reference sequence). Trimming took 6 bases from V and 7 from J, leaving 19 bases between them. CDR3 DNA: TGTGCCAGTAGCCCCAAAAGGGCCGGGATCCAGCCCCAGCATTTT. This sequence encodes CASSPKRAGIQPQHF.

The J gene is TRBJ1-2, the V gene TRBV6-5, with 7 bases that match TRBD1. This CDR3 has 16 residues. The V gene's germline CDR1 is MNHEY and CDR2 SVGAGI. Unmatched junction bases numbered 6, after V lost 2 bases and J lost 0 bases. CDR3 residues: CASSYIGTDSNYGYTF. CDR3 in DNA: TGTGCCAGCAGTTACATCGGGACAGACTCTAACTATGGCTACACCTTC.

The rearrangement joins TRBV2 to TRBJ1-1, with 8 bases fitting TRBD1. CDR1 SNHLY and CDR2 FYNNEI come from the germline V gene. V shed 8 bases and J 2 bases; nucleotides not matched to a gene: 7. This CDR3 spans 14 amino acids. As DNA, the CDR3 is TGTGCCAGCTGGTTCGACAGGGGAAACACTGAAGCTTTCTTT. The encoded protein is CASWFDRGNTEAFF.

The chain has TRBV7-9 and TRBJ2-1, with D possibly matching TRBD2 (6 bases). Trimming stripped 5 bases from V and 1 base from J, with 18 bases between. The CDR3 loop spans 17 amino acids. The germline CDR1 and CDR2 sequences are SEHNR and FQNEAQ (reference sequence). CDR3 protein: CASSPRWVAVSYNEQFF. CDR3 DNA: TGTGCCAGCAGCCCCCGTTGGGTAGCGGTTTCCTACAATGAGCAGTTCTTC.

The chain joins TRBV6-2 or TRBV6-3 to TRBJ1-2; TRBD1 agrees at 7 bases. The CDR3 totals 14 residues. V lost 5 bases, J lost 2 bases, and 5 bases stayed unmatched. The germline V gene has CDR1 MNHEY and CDR2 SVGEGT. DNA for the CDR3: TGTGCCAGCAGTCCGACAGGGAGGAACTATGGCTACACCTTC. Translation: CASSPTGRNYGYTF.

The chain links TRBV7-9 to TRBJ2-3; 7 nucleotides line up with TRBD2. Trimming at V came to 5 bases and at J to 5 bases, leaving 10 bases not matched to a gene. Germline V gene lookup returns CDR1 SEHNR and CDR2 FQNEAQ (reference sequence). This CDR3 is built from 15 residues. The CDR3 bases are TGTGCCAGCAGCCCAACCGGGACTATTAAAGATACGCAGTATTTT. Its translation is CASSPTGTIKDTQYF.

CDR3 DNA: TGTGCCAGCTCACAGACAGGGGCGGGCGACTATGGCTACACCTTC. Translation gives CASSQTGAGDYGYTF. The V and J genes are TRBV18 and TRBJ1-2, with 8 bases that match TRBD1. The germline V gene encodes CDR1 KGHSH and CDR2 LQKENI. The CDR3 is made up of 15 amino acids. V was clipped by 4 bases and J by 3 bases; unmatched bases: 7.

The count of this clone is one. This rearrangement joins TRBV6-5 to TRBJ2-7; D is possibly TRBD1 (5 bases). The CDR3 is 14 residues long. Germline CDR1 reads MNHEY; CDR2 reads SVGAGI. V lost 6 bases and J 1 base, leaving 13 bases between the germline ends. The CDR3, as DNA: TGTGCCAGCAGAAACTTCCCAGGGTCCTACGAGCAGTACTTC. Translation gives CASRNFPGSYEQYF.

This chain joins TRBV6-6 and TRBJ1-4, with TRBD1 matching 11 bases. With 6 bases clipped from V and 5 bases from J, the junction kept 2 bases outside the gene matches. The germline CDR1 and CDR2 sequences are MNHNY and SVGAGI (reference sequence). This CDR3 is 14 amino acids long. CDR3 DNA sequence: TGTGCCAGCAGCCGGGACAGGGGGAATGAAAAACTGTTTTTT. This gives the protein CASSRDRGNEKLFF.

V and J are TRBV30 and TRBJ1-1; 9 bases are a match to TRBD1. Germline values: CDR1 GTSNPN, CDR2 SVGIG (reference sequence). V shed 3 bases and J 5 bases; nucleotides not matched to a gene: 7. CDR3 size: 14 residues. This chain's CDR3 is CAWRGQGGRTEAFF. The DNA for the CDR3 is TGTGCCTGGAGGGGACAGGGTGGGAGAACTGAAGCTTTCTTT.

This clone turned up a few times. J is TRBJ2-3 and V is TRBV5-1, with 7 bases identical to TRBD2. Germline CDR1 reads SGHRS; CDR2 reads YFSETQ. The V segment lost 4 bases and the J segment 3 bases; nucleotides outside the gene matches: 5. This CDR3 comprises 14 residues. As DNA, the CDR3 is TGCGCCAGCAGCACCGGACTAGTTACAGATACGCAGTATTTT. Residues: CASSTGLVTDTQYF.

In this sample, this clone turned up once. The rearrangement joins TRBV11-2 to TRBJ2-7, with D perhaps TRBD1 (6 bases). The CDR3 extends over 17 amino acids. The V end lost 0 bases, the J end lost 0 bases, and 15 bases lay between the germline ends. Germline V gives CDR1 SGHAT, CDR2 FQNNGV. CDR3 bases: TGTGCCAGCAGCTTAGATCTGGCAGGGACAATCTCCTACGAGCAGTACTTC. Translation: CASSLDLAGTISYEQYF.

This chain uses TRBV28 with TRBJ2-7, with TRBD1 identical over 7 bases. This CDR3 region has 14 residues. The V and J ends lost 5 bases and 4 bases, in that order; junction bases with no gene match: 8. Germline CDR1 MDHEN, CDR2 SYDVKM. The CDR3 bases are TGTGCCAGCAGTCCCCCGGGACAGCGTTACGAGCAGTACTTC. As protein: CASSPPGQRYEQYF.

Comment on this clone: Other DNA sequences in this specimen translate into the identical CDR3. The CDR3 here is CASRQGYGYTF. CDR3 DNA sequence: TGTGCCAGCAGGCAGGGGTATGGCTACACCTTC. V is TRBV6-5 and J is TRBJ1-2; perhaps TRBD1 as D (6 bases). CDR3 length: 11 residues. With 6 bases removed from V and 5 bases from J, the gap between germline ends came to 7 bases. Germline CDR1 MNHEY, CDR2 SVGAGI.

This clone was recorded a few times. This sequence joins TRBV11-2 and TRBJ1-2; D perhaps matches TRBD1 (6 bases). The CDR3 spans 16 residues. Germline values: CDR1 SGHAT, CDR2 FQNNGV. V gave up 8 bases and J gave up 2 bases, with 21 bases separating them. The CDR3 DNA follows: TGTGCCAGCGCCCTGGGGGGGGCGTTAGGGAACTATGGCTACACCTTC. It yields the protein CASALGGALGNYGYTF.